The 5 T cell receptor beta chains listed next were all sequenced from one sample in a study of OX40 agonist ivuxolimab in advanced cancers. Assay: immunoSEQ multiplex PCR; the TCRdb copy retains only in-frame clones and omits some. The table includes about 36,000 clones, around 80% detected once. The sequencing used CD4+ or CD8+ T cells sorted from blood, collected in a trial of the OX40 agonist ivuxolimab. The receptors were gathered from an adult with an advanced solid tumor such as melanoma, head and neck, liver or kidney cancer.

V and J are TRBV7-2 and TRBJ1-2; TRBD1 matches at 7 bases. The germline gives CDR1 SGHTA, CDR2 FQGNSA. This CDR3 region has 15 residues. J lost 7 bases, V lost 4 bases, and 12 bases had no gene match. CDR3 sequence reads: CASSSDRPEVGGYTF. CDR3 DNA: TGTGCCAGCAGCTCGGACAGGCCGGAGGTCGGTGGCTACACCTTC.

The V gene is TRBV9, the J gene TRBJ1-1, with D unclear. Trimming left V 3 bases short and J 5 bases short, with 8 bases between. Germline-derived CDR1 and CDR2 are SGDLS and YYNGEE. The CDR3 length is 12 residues. The CDR3 DNA reads as TGTGCCAGCAGCGAGGGAGAAACTGAAGCTTTCTTT. This sequence encodes CASSEGETEAFF.

Only a few counts were recorded for this clone. This chain joins TRBV4-1 and TRBJ2-5, with D possibly matching TRBD2 (6 bases). This CDR3 spans 14 amino acids. V shed 4 bases and J shed 4 bases, with 13 bases lying between them. Per the germline V gene, CDR1 is MGHRA and CDR2 is YSYEKL. CDR3 protein: CASSPPGLLETQYF. The DNA of the CDR3 is TGCGCCAGCAGCCCCCCGGGACTTTTAGAGACCCAGTACTTC.

This clone was recorded once. The chain uses TRBV5-4 and TRBJ2-7, with D hard to call. In germline, CDR1 is SGHNT, CDR2 YYREEE (reference sequence). With 4 bases removed from V and 0 bases from J, the gap between germline ends came to 8 bases. This CDR3 is built from 13 residues. The CDR3 spells CASSVRASYEQYF. DNA of the CDR3: TGTGCCAGCAGCGTACGCGCCTCCTACGAGCAGTACTTC. The full variable domain, rest sourced from reference TRBV5-4 and TRBJ2-7, is ETGVTQSPTHLIKTRGQQVTLRCSSQSGHNTVSWYQQALGQGPQFIFQYYREEENGRGNFPPRFSGLQFPNYSSELNVNALELDDSALYLCASSVRASYEQYFGPGTRLTVT.

This chain connects TRBV28 to TRBJ2-5; D assignment may be TRBD1 or TRBD2 (5 bases each). Trimming shortened V by 6 bases and J by 1 base, and 9 bases separated the two germline ends. The CDR3 totals 13 residues. CDR1 MDHEN and CDR2 SYDVKM come from the germline V gene. CDR3 bases: TGTGCCAGCAGGAGGGGTGGCCAAGAGACCCAGTACTTC. It specifies CASRRGGQETQYF.